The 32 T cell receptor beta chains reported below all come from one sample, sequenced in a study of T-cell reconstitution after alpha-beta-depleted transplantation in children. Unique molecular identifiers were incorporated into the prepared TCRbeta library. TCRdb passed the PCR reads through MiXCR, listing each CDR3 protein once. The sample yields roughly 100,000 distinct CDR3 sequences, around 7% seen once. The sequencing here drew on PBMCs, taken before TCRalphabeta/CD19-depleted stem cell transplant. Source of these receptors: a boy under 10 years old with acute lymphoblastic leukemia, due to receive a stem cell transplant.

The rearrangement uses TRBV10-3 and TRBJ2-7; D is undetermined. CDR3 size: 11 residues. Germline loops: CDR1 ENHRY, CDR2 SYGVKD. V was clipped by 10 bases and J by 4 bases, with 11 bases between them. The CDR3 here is CATAGGYEQYF. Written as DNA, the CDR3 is TGTGCCACAGCAGGCGGTTACGAGCAGTACTTC.

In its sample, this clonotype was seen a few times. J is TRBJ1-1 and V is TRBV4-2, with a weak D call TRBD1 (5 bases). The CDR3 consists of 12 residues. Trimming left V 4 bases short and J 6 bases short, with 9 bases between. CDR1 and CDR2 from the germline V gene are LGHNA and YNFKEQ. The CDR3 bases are TGTGCCAGCAGCCCGCCGGGGGCTGAAGCTTTCTTT. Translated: CASSPPGAEAFF.

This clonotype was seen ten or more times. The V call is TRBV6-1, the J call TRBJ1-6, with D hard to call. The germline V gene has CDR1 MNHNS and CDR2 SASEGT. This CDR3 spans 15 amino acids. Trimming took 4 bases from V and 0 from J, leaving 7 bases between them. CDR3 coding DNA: TGTGCCAGCAGTGGGGTGAGCTCCTATAATTCACCCCTCCACTTT. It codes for CASSGVSSYNSPLHF.

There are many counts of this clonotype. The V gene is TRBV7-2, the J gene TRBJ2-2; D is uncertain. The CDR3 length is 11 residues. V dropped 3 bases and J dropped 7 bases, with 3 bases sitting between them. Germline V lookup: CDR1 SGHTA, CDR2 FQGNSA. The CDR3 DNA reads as TGTGCCAGCAGCTTCGGCGGGGAGCTGTTTTTT. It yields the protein CASSFGGELFF.

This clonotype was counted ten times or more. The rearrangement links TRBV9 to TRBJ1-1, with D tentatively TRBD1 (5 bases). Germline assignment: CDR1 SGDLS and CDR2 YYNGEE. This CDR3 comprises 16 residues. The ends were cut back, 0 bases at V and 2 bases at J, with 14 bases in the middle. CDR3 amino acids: CASSVGDSTINTEAFF. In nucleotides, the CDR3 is TGTGCCAGCAGCGTAGGAGACAGTACTATTAACACTGAAGCTTTCTTT.

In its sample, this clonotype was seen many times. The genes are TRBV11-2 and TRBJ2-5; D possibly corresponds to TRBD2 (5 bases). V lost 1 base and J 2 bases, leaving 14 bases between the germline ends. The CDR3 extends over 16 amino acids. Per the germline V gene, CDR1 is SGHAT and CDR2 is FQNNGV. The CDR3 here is CASSLGSRGRQETQYF. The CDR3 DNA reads TGTGCCAGCAGCTTAGGATCTCGGGGTCGGCAAGAGACCCAGTACTTC.

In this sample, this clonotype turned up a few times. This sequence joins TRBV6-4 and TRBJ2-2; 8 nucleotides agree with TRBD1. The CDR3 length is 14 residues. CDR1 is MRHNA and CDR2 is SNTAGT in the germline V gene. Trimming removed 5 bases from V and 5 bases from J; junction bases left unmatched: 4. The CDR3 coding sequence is TGTGCCAGCAGTCCAGGGGGCGGAACCGGGGAGCTGTTTTTT. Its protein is CASSPGGGTGELFF.

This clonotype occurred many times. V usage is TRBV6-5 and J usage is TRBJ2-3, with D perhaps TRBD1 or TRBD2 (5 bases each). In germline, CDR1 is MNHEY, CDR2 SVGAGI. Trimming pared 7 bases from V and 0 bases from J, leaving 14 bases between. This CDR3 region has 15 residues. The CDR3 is CASTLRDPSTDTQYF. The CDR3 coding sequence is TGTGCCAGCACTTTAAGGGACCCTAGCACAGATACGCAGTATTTT.

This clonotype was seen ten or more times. This chain's CDR3 is CASPGAFEQYF. For the CDR3, the DNA is TGTGCCAGCCCCGGCGCCTTCGAGCAGTACTTC. The J gene is TRBJ2-7, the V gene TRBV6-5; D unresolved. Germline V gene lookup returns CDR1 MNHEY and CDR2 SVGAGI. The CDR3 runs 11 residues. Trimming stripped 8 bases from V and 6 bases from J, with 11 bases between.

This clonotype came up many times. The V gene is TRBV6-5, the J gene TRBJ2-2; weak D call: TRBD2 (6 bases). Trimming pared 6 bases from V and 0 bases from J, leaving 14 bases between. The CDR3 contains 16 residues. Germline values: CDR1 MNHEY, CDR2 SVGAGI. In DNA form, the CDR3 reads TGTGCCAGCAGCCTGACACTAGCCCCGAACACCGGGGAGCTGTTTTTT. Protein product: CASSLTLAPNTGELFF.

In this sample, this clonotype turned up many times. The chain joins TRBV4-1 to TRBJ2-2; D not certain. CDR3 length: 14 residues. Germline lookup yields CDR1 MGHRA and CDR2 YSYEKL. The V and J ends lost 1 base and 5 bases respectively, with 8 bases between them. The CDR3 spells CASSQGGGTGELFF. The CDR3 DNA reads TGCGCCAGCAGCCAAGGAGGTGGGACCGGGGAGCTGTTTTTT.

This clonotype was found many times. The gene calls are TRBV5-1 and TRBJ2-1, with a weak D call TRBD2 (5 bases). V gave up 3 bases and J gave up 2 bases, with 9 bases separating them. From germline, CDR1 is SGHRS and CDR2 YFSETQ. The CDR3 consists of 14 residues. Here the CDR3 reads CASSSDGAYNEQFF. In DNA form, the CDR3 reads TGCGCCAGCAGCTCAGACGGGGCCTACAATGAGCAGTTCTTC.

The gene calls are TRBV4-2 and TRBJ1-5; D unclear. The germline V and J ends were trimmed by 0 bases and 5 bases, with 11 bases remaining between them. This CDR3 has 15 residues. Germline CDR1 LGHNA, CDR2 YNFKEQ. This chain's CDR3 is CASSQELQSYQPQHF. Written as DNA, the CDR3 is TGTGCCAGCAGCCAAGAGTTGCAGTCATATCAGCCCCAGCATTTT.

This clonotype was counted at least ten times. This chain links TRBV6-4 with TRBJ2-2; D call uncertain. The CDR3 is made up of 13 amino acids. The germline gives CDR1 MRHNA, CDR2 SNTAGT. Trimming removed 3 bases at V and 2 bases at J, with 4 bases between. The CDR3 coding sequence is TGTGCCAGCAGTGAGACTAACACCGGGGAGCTGTTTTTT. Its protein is CASSETNTGELFF.

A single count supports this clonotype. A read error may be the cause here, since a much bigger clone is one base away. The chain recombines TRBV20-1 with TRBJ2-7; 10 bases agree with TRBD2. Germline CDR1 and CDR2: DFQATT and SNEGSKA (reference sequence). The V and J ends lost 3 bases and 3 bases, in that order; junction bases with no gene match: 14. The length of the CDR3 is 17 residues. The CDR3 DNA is TGCAGTGCTAGGAGTCTAGCGGGGGCGGAGCGTCTCTACGAGCAGTACTTC. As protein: CSARSLAGAERLYEQYF.

The CDR3 region has the DNA TGTGCCAGTAGTCGCCCGGACAGGGTGCATGGCTACACCTTC. This translates into CASSRPDRVHGYTF. The rearrangement uses TRBV19 and TRBJ1-2; 8 bases map to TRBD1. The CDR3 spans 14 residues. Germline trimming cut 5 bases from V and 6 bases from J; bases unmatched to any gene: 8. The germline V gene encodes CDR1 LNHDA and CDR2 SQIVND (reference sequence).

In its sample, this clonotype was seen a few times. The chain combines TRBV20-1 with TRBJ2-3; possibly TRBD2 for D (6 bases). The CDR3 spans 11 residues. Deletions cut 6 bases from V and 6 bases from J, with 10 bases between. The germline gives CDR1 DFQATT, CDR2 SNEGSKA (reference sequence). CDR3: CSASTRDTQYF. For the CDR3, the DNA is TGCAGTGCATCGACTAGGGATACGCAGTATTTT.

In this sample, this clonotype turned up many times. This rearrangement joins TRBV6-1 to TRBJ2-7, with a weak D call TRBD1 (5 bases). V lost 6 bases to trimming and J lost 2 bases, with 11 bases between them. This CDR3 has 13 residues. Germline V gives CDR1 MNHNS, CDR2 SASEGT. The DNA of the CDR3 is TGTGCCAGCAGACAGGACGGCGCCTACGAGCAGTACTTC. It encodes CASRQDGAYEQYF.

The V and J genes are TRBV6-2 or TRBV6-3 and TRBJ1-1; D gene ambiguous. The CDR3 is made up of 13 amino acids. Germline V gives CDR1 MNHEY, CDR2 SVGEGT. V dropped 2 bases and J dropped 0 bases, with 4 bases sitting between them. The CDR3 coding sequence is TGTGCCAGCAGTTACGTCGTGAACACTGAAGCTTTCTTT. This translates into CASSYVVNTEAFF.

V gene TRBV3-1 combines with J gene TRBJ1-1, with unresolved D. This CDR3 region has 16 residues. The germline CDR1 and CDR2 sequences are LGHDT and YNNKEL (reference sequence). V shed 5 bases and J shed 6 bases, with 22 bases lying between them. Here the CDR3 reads CASSEGVAEAFAEAFF. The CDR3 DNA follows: TGTGCCAGCAGCGAAGGCGTAGCGGAGGCATTCGCTGAAGCTTTCTTT.

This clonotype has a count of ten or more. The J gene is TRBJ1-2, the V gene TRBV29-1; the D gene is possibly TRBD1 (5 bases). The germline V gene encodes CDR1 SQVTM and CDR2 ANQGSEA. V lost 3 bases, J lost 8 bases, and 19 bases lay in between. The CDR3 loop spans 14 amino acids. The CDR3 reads CSVDLTDSAAGYTF. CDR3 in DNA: TGCAGCGTTGACCTCACTGACAGTGCGGCAGGCTACACCTTC.

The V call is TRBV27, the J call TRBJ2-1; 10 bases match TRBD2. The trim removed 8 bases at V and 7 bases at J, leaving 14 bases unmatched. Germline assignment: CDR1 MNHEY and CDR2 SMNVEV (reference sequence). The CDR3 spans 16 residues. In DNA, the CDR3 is TGTGCCAGCGATAGCAATACTAGCGGGGAGGGGAATGAGCAGTTCTTC. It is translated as CASDSNTSGEGNEQFF.

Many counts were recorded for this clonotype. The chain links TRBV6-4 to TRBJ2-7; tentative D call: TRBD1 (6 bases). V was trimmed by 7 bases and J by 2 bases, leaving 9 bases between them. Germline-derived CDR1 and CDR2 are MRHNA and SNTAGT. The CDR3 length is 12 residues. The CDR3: CASKDRTYEQYF. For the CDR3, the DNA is TGTGCCAGCAAGGACAGAACCTACGAGCAGTACTTC.

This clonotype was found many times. The DNA for the CDR3 is TGCAGTGCTAGGGGGACAGGGGGGCCCTACGAGCAGTACTTC. The encoded protein is CSARGTGGPYEQYF. The chain is built from TRBV20-1 and TRBJ2-7; 11 bases are a match to TRBD1. The V gene's germline CDR1 is DFQATT and CDR2 SNEGSKA (reference sequence). The junction had 3 bases not matched to a gene; V was cut back by 3 bases and J by 2 bases. The length of the CDR3 is 14 residues.

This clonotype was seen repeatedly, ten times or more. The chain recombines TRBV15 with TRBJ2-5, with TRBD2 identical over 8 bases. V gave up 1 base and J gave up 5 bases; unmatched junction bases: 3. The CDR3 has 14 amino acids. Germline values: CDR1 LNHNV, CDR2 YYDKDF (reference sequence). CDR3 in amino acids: CATSRAGGAETQYF. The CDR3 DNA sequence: TGTGCCACCAGCAGAGCCGGGGGGGCTGAGACCCAGTACTTC.

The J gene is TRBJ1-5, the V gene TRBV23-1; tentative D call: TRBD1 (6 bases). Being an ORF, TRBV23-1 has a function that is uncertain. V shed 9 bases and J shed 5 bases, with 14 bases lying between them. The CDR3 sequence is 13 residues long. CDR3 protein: CASTGYGDQPQHF. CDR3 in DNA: TGCGCCAGTACAGGGTACGGCGATCAGCCCCAGCATTTT.

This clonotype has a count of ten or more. The CDR3 DNA is TGCAGCGTTGACAGACAGATGAACACTGAAGCTTTCTTT. This codes for CSVDRQMNTEAFF. The rearrangement joins TRBV29-1 to TRBJ1-1, with D possibly matching TRBD1 (5 bases). The CDR3 has 13 residues. Germline CDR1 is SQVTM and CDR2 is ANQGSEA. V lost 3 bases and J lost 0, with 8 bases in between.

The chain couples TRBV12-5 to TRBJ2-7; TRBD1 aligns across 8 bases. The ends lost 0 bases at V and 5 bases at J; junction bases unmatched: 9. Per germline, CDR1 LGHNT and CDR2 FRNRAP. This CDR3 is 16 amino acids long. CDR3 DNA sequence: TGTGCTAGTGGTTTGGTGTCGGACAGGGACGCCAACGAGCAGTACTTC. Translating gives CASGLVSDRDANEQYF.

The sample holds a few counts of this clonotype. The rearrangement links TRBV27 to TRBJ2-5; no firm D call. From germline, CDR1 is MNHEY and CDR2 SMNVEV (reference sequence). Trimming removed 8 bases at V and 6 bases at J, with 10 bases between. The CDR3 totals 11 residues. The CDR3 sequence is CASQAPKTQYF. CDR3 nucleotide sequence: TGTGCCAGCCAGGCCCCAAAGACCCAGTACTTC.

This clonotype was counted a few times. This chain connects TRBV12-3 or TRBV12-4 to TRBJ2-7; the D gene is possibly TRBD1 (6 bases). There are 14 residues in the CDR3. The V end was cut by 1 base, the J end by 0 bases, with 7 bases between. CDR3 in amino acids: CASSLGDISYEQYF. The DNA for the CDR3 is TGTGCCAGCAGTTTAGGGGACATCTCCTACGAGCAGTACTTC.

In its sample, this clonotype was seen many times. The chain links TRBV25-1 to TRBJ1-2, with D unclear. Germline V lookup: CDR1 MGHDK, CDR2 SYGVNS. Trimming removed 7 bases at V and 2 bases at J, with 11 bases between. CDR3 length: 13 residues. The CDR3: CASTLGNNYGYTF. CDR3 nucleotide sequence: TGTGCCAGCACCCTAGGGAACAACTATGGCTACACCTTC.

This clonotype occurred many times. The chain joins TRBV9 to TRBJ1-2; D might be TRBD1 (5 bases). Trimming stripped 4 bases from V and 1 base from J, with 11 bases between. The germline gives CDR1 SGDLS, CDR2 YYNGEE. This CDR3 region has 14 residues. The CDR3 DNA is TGTGCCAGCAGCCCATGGGGGGTTAACTATGGCTACACCTTC. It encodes CASSPWGVNYGYTF.